The clone carrying this T cell receptor beta chain was counted between two and nine times. The antigen remains undetermined. The junction differs from germline at one of its ends, possibly a read error. This sample was taken from a study of Graves' ophthalmopathy and Graves' hyperthyroidism. Enrollment excluded any patients with other autoimmune diseases, uncontrolled infections, pregnancy or lactation. Diagnosis relied on clinical symptoms, serum thyroxine, TRAb, thyroid ultrasound and orbital computed tomography. Study-wide results and caveats: The model achieved over 60% sensitivity and roughly 79% specificity for ophthalmopathy progression. Clonotypes were expanded in thyroid at above 0.001 frequency, and most also appeared in blood.

There are 14 residues in the CDR3. Germline V gene data show CDR1 as SEHNR and CDR2 as FQNEAQ (reference sequence). RNA transcripts were the source from which TCR beta CDR3 regions were amplified. The workflow started with a first-round RT-PCR run with HTBI primers and then moved on to a second-round multiplex PCR. TCRdb re-analysed the multiplex PCR reads in MiXCR, keeping a single row per CDR3 protein. The sample lists 580,000 or so distinct CDR3 sequences; about two fifths were seen once. The chain employs TRBV7-9 and TRBJ2-7; D tentatively reads TRBD1 or TRBD2 (6 bases each). This TCR derives from an adult man with Graves' hyperthyroidism. Source material: peripheral blood or thyroid tissue (not recorded which). The DNA of the CDR3 is TGTGCCGGCAGCTTAGGAGGGGGAGCCTACGAGCAGTACTTC. This encodes CAGSLGGGAYEQYF.